Listed below are T cell receptor beta chains from one sample, sequenced in a study of cytomegalovirus exposure and HLA in healthy donors. The table came from immunoSEQ multiplex PCR; TCRdb's copy has only in-frame clones and leaves some out. Of roughly 250,000 clones in the sample, roughly 80% are singletons; the top ten hold roughly 0.31%. The sequenced sample consisted of PBMCs. The receptors shown here come from a girl aged 2 to 10 in good health and CMV-seronegative. The CDR3 runs from the conserved cysteine through the conserved F or W. The order of the fields is J gene, clone size, V gene, D gene, CDR3 protein, CDR3 DNA. The D gene is left open where the match is weak. Clone size, where shown, is once, few, many, or a class for clones that have expanded.

>TRBJ1-1|.|TRBV9|.
CASSVVQSNTEAFF
TGTGCCAGCAGCGTAGTTCAGTCGAACACTGAAGCTTTCTTT
>TRBJ2-1|.|TRBV5-4|TRBD2
CASSLMGTSHEQFF
TGTGCCAGCAGCTTGATGGGGACTAGCCATGAGCAGTTCTTC
>TRBJ1-6|.|TRBV5-1|TRBD1
CASSLEGTEYSWVAPLHF
TGCGCCAGCAGCTTGGAAGGGACAGAGTACTCCTGGGTAGCGCCCCTCCACTTT
>TRBJ1-2|.|TRBV6-4|.
CASTPVQYTF
TGTGCCAGTACCCCCGTCCAGTACACCTTC
>TRBJ2-2|.|TRBV9|.
CASRVGRENTGELFF
TGTGCCAGCAGGGTTGGGCGGGAAAACACCGGGGAGCTGTTTTTT
>TRBJ1-1|.|TRBV7-9|.
CASSLKAGAGIRAFF
TGTGCCAGCAGCTTAAAGGCTGGGGCAGGGATTAGAGCTTTCTTT
>TRBJ1-2|.|TRBV28|.
CASNERQNGYTF
TGTGCCAGCAACGAAAGACAGAATGGCTACACCTTC
>TRBJ2-2|.|TRBV2|.
CASRLGGTGGELFF
TGTGCCAGCCGCCTGGGGGGAACAGGCGGGGAGCTGTTTTTT
>TRBJ2-7|few|TRBV5-1|TRBD2
CASSLGREEGYEQYF
TGCGCCAGCAGCTTGGGGCGGGAGGAGGGCTACGAGCAGTACTTC
>TRBJ1-4|.|TRBV5-1|.
CASSLVRNEKLFF
TGCGCCAGCAGCCTCGTCCGGAATGAAAAACTGTTTTTT
>TRBJ2-1|.|TRBV2|TRBD2
CASGVKREEVLHNEQFF
TGTGCCAGCGGGGTTAAACGGGAGGAGGTATTACACAATGAGCAGTTCTTC
>TRBJ2-5|.|TRBV10-3|.
CAISESGTPETQYF
TGTGCCATCAGTGAGTCTGGCACCCCAGAGACCCAGTACTTC
>TRBJ2-6|.|TRBV7-3|.
CASSLAGANVLTF
TGTGCCAGCAGCCTCGCTGGGGCCAACGTCCTGACTTTC
>TRBJ2-2|once|TRBV4-1|TRBD2
CASSQERGGGTGELFF
TGCGCCAGCAGCCAAGAGCGGGGGGGTGGCACCGGGGAGCTGTTTTTT
>TRBJ2-7|.|TRBV5-1|TRBD2
CASSLVGTTNDGYEQYF
TGCGCCAGCAGCTTGGTTGGGACTACGAACGACGGGTACGAGCAGTACTTC
>TRBJ2-3|once|TRBV7-2|TRBD2
CASSWTRNTDTQYF
TGTGCCAGCAGCTGGACTAGGAACACAGATACGCAGTATTTT
>TRBJ1-1|.|TRBV29-1|.
CSVVGQTLNTEAFF
TGCAGCGTTGTGGGACAAACCTTGAACACTGAAGCTTTCTTT
>TRBJ2-7|.|TRBV19|TRBD1
CASSISVGQANPYEQYF
TGTGCCAGTAGTATATCCGTTGGACAGGCTAACCCCTACGAGCAGTACTTC
>TRBJ2-3|.|TRBV4-2|.
CASSQERGTDTQYF
TGTGCCAGCAGCCAAGAGCGTGGCACAGATACGCAGTATTTT
>TRBJ2-7|.|TRBV5-1|TRBD1
CASGQGYEQYF
TGCGCCAGCGGACAGGGATACGAGCAGTACTTC
>TRBJ1-1|.|TRBV28|.
CASSSPGGLRTEAFF
TGTGCCAGCAGTTCCCCGGGAGGCCTACGCACTGAAGCTTTCTTT
>TRBJ2-7|.|TRBV7-9|TRBD1
CASGQGPSYEQYF
TGTGCCAGCGGACAGGGCCCATCCTACGAGCAGTACTTC
>TRBJ2-1|once|TRBV28|.
CASSRSSYNEQFF
TGTGCCAGCAGCCGTAGCTCCTACAATGAGCAGTTCTTC
>TRBJ2-5|.|TRBV7-3|.
CASSLSGLTVRQETQYF
TGTGCCAGCAGCTTAAGTGGTCTGACAGTAAGACAAGAGACCCAGTACTTC
>TRBJ2-7|.|TRBV7-2|.
CASSWTRGYEQYF
TGTGCCAGCAGCTGGACCAGGGGCTACGAGCAGTACTTC
>TRBJ2-5|.|TRBV29-1|TRBD1
CSVNGLSGTGPNGYF
TGCAGCGTGAACGGGCTTTCCGGGACAGGCCCTAACGGGTACTTC
>TRBJ1-6|.|TRBV6-1|TRBD1
CASSEGDRVRSPLHF
TGTGCCAGCAGTGAAGGGGACAGGGTGCGCTCACCCCTCCACTTT
>TRBJ1-2|.|TRBV29-1|.
CSALEDAGYTF
TGCAGCGCCCTAGAGGATGCTGGCTACACCTTC
>TRBJ2-5|few|TRBV28|TRBD2
CASSFGTSDPETQYF
TGTGCCAGCAGTTTCGGGACTAGCGATCCAGAGACCCAGTACTTC
>TRBJ1-5|.|TRBV19|TRBD1
CASSAYLTGQDETLWWYQPQHF
TGTGCCAGTAGTGCTTACCTGACGGGACAGGACGAAACCCTTTGGTGGTATCAGCCCCAGCATTTT
>TRBJ2-7|.|TRBV18|TRBD2
CASSPSRENEQYF
TGTGCCAGCTCGCCCTCGCGGGAGAATGAGCAGTACTTC
>TRBJ2-3|.|TRBV7-9|TRBD2
CASSLATPLAGPADTQYF
TGTGCCAGCAGCTTAGCGACCCCACTAGCGGGGCCGGCAGATACGCAGTATTTT
>TRBJ2-7|.|TRBV6-1|TRBD2
CAHRRAGGFEQYF
TGTGCCCACCGGAGGGCGGGAGGGTTCGAGCAGTACTTC
>TRBJ1-6|.|TRBV4-2|.
CASSQDLAAPLHF
TGTGCCAGCAGCCAAGACCTGGCGGCACCCCTCCACTTT
>TRBJ1-3|.|TRBV11-2|TRBD1
CASSLGQGGLFGNTIYF
TGTGCCAGCAGCTTAGGGCAGGGGGGCCTCTTTGGAAACACCATATATTTT
>TRBJ1-5|.|TRBV2|TRBD1
CASSDWDRVNQPQHF
TGTGCCAGCAGTGATTGGGACAGGGTCAATCAGCCCCAGCATTTT
>TRBJ2-3|.|TRBV9|.
CASTLLKSDTQYF
TGTGCCAGCACCCTACTGAAGTCAGATACGCAGTATTTT
>TRBJ2-1|.|TRBV28|TRBD2
CATPGTRGDEQFF
TGTGCCACCCCCGGGACTAGGGGCGATGAGCAGTTCTTC
>TRBJ1-4|few|TRBV19|TRBD1
CASNRGTAEKLFF
TGTGCCAGTAACAGGGGAACTGCTGAAAAACTGTTTTTT
>TRBJ1-5|.|TRBV19|TRBD1
CATTTGTQPQHF
TGTGCCACTACGACAGGGACGCAGCCCCAGCATTTT
>TRBJ1-2|.|TRBV6-1|TRBD1
CASSEEGQGNYGYTF
TGTGCCAGCAGTGAAGAGGGACAGGGGAACTATGGCTACACCTTC
>TRBJ2-7|.|TRBV6-5|TRBD2
CASSYTSGSREQYF
TGTGCCAGCAGCTACACTAGCGGGAGTCGCGAGCAGTACTTC
>TRBJ2-5|.|TRBV2|.
CASSEQGWWETQYF
TGTGCCAGCAGTGAACAGGGTTGGTGGGAGACCCAGTACTTC
>TRBJ1-2|once|TRBV30|.
CARSQGNYGYTF
TGTGCCCGGAGCCAGGGGAACTATGGCTACACCTTC
>TRBJ1-4|.|TRBV28|.
CASSSVSGGLFF
TGTGCCAGCAGTTCAGTCTCCGGAGGCCTGTTTTTT
>TRBJ2-3|.|TRBV5-1|TRBD2
CASSSPTGVREPTDTQYF
TGCGCCAGCAGCTCCCCTACGGGGGTGCGGGAGCCCACAGATACGCAGTATTTT
>TRBJ2-3|.|TRBV7-6|TRBD2
CASSMTSGPTDTQYF
TGTGCCAGCAGCATGACTAGCGGACCCACAGATACGCAGTATTTT
>TRBJ2-5|.|TRBV27|.
CASSFNGEQETQYF
TGTGCCAGCAGTTTCAACGGGGAGCAAGAGACCCAGTACTTC
>TRBJ1-4|few|TRBV18|.
CASSLGTVATNEKLFF
TGTGCCAGCTCACTTGGGACTGTTGCAACTAATGAAAAACTGTTTTTT
>TRBJ2-7|.|TRBV9|TRBD2
CASSGLAGGLPYEQYF
TGTGCCAGCAGTGGGCTAGCGGGAGGGCTCCCCTACGAGCAGTACTTC
>TRBJ1-5|once|TRBV27|.
CASRRLGRNQPQHF
TGTGCCAGCCGGCGGTTGGGGCGCAATCAGCCCCAGCATTTT
>TRBJ2-1|once|TRBV27|.
CASSSSSYNEQFF
TGTGCCAGCAGTTCCAGCTCCTACAATGAGCAGTTCTTC
>TRBJ2-7|.|TRBV6-6|.
CASSYPQVSGYEQYF
TGTGCCAGCAGTTACCCTCAGGTTAGCGGCTACGAGCAGTACTTC
>TRBJ1-4|few|TRBV9|TRBD1
CASSARGQAPNEKLFF
TGTGCCAGCAGCGCACGAGGACAGGCCCCAAATGAAAAACTGTTTTTT
>TRBJ2-4|few|TRBV29-1|.
CSAKPVAGSGSLDKNIQYF
TGCAGCGCAAAGCCAGTGGCAGGGTCCGGTAGTTTGGACAAAAACATTCAGTACTTC
>TRBJ1-4|.|TRBV25-1|.
CASSDESGRNEKLFF
TGTGCCAGCAGTGATGAATCCGGGAGGAATGAAAAACTGTTTTTT
>TRBJ2-2|.|TRBV5-4|.
CASSTTPGELFF
TGTGCCAGCAGCACGACACCCGGGGAGCTGTTTTTT
>TRBJ2-7|.|TRBV7-6|TRBD2
CASSLAGGSSYEQYF
TGTGCCAGCAGCTTAGCAGGCGGGAGCTCCTACGAGCAGTACTTC